This is a list of T cell receptor beta chains from one sample in a study of beta chain features in type 1 diabetes. Using immunoSEQ multiplex PCR, the repertoire was profiled, and TCRdb retains in-frame clones only, with some absent. The table lists about 350,000 clones, about 18% of them singletons. Sequences were obtained from naive CD4+ T cells from blood. These receptors were taken from a woman between 18 and 29 years old in good health. The CDR3 runs from the conserved cysteine through the conserved F or W. A D gene is named only where the DNA matches it firmly. Expanded clones are given a class, and other clones once, few, many or no size at all.

V gene	J gene	D gene	clone size	CDR3 DNA	CDR3 protein
TRBV25-1	TRBJ2-3	-	few	TGTGCCAGCAGTGATCGTGCGGCCACGGGCACAGATACGCAGTATTTT	CASSDRAATGTDTQYF
TRBV5-1	TRBJ2-7	TRBD1	-	TGCGCCAGCAGTACCGGGACAGAGAATTACGAGCAGTACTTC	CASSTGTENYEQYF
TRBV5-1	TRBJ2-3	TRBD2	-	TGCGCCAGCAGCCTCGCCGGGACTAGCGGGACCTCTACCCCAGATACGCAGTATTTT	CASSLAGTSGTSTPDTQYF
TRBV5-8	TRBJ2-1	-	-	TGTGCCAGCAGCTTGAGCTCTTATAATGAGCAGTTCTTC	CASSLSSYNEQFF
TRBV5-4	TRBJ2-1	TRBD2	-	TGTGCCAGCAGCTTGGAGGGACTAGCGGGCAACAATGAGCAGTTCTTC	CASSLEGLAGNNEQFF
TRBV18	TRBJ2-3	-	-	TGTGCCAGCACCTTTCCCAGCGGAGATACGCAGTATTTT	CASTFPSGDTQYF
TRBV6-5	TRBJ1-5	-	-	TGTGCCAGCAGCCTACAGGCTTTGGGCAATCAGCCCCAGCATTTT	CASSLQALGNQPQHF
TRBV7-9	TRBJ2-2	-	-	TGTGCCAGCAGCTTACCAGGAGGCGAGGACGGGGAGCTGTTTTTT	CASSLPGGEDGELFF
TRBV7-9	TRBJ2-5	-	-	TGTGCCAGCACCAAGGCTGGGGCTCAAGAGACCCAGTACTTC	CASTKAGAQETQYF
TRBV18	TRBJ2-5	TRBD1	-	TGTGCCAGCTCACCACCGGGACAGCTCCAAGAGACCCAGTACTTC	CASSPPGQLQETQYF
TRBV5-4	TRBJ1-2	-	-	TGTGCCAGCAGCTTGGACAGTCAAGGCTATGGCTACACCTTC	CASSLDSQGYGYTF
TRBV30	TRBJ2-1	-	few	TGTGCCTGGAGCCCCTCCCCCGAGGGGCAGTTCTTC	CAWSPSPEGQFF
TRBV30	TRBJ1-2	TRBD1	-	TGTGCCCTAGCTGGGACAGCATATAATGGCTACACCTTC	CALAGTAYNGYTF
TRBV5-4	TRBJ2-7	TRBD2	few	TGTGCCAGCAGCTGGGGGGGAAGCGGGAGGGCCACTATGAGTGAGCAGTACTTC	CASSWGGSGRATMSEQYF
TRBV4-1	TRBJ1-2	-	-	TGCGCCAGCAGCCAAGACAGGAGTCAGGGGACCTCTAACTATGGCTACACCTTC	CASSQDRSQGTSNYGYTF
TRBV30	TRBJ2-3	-	-	TGTGCCGGCTGGTGGCGGGGGCCCACAGATACGCAGTATTTT	CAGWWRGPTDTQYF
TRBV5-6	TRBJ2-3	TRBD2	-	TGTGCCAGCAGCTTGGTGTTAGCGGGGGGGCAGTATTTT	CASSLVLAGGQYF
TRBV9	TRBJ1-6	TRBD1	-	TGTGCCAGCAGCAAGGGACAGGGTAATTCACCCCTCCACTTT	CASSKGQGNSPLHF
TRBV10-3	TRBJ1-2	-	-	TGTGCCATCAGTCCGGGGGACGGCAATGGCTACACCTTC	CAISPGDGNGYTF
TRBV7-9	TRBJ2-2	-	-	TGTGCCAGCACCCTACCCCCCGGGGAGCTGTTTTTT	CASTLPPGELFF
TRBV19	TRBJ2-6	TRBD1	few	TGTGCCAGTAGTAAAATGGACAGGGCTGGGGCCAACGTCCTGACTTTC	CASSKMDRAGANVLTF
TRBV7-9	TRBJ2-1	-	few	TGTGCCAGCAGCTTAGTAGCGAATGAGCAGTTCTTC	CASSLVANEQFF
TRBV30	TRBJ1-2	-	-	TGTGCCTGGAGTGTATCGGGAAACTATGGCTACACCTTC	CAWSVSGNYGYTF
TRBV29-1	TRBJ2-2	-	few	TGCAGCGTTGAACTCCGGGGTTGGTCCGGGGAGCTGTTTTTT	CSVELRGWSGELFF
TRBV7-9	TRBJ2-1	-	few	TGTGCCAGCAGCTTAGGCGGGCTAGCGCTCTCCTACAATGAGCAGTTCTTC	CASSLGGLALSYNEQFF
TRBV5-1	TRBJ2-3	-	few	TGCGCCAGCAGACCGGGCGGGTGGGCAGATACGCAGTATTTT	CASRPGGWADTQYF
TRBV5-4	TRBJ1-1	-	few	TGTGCCAGCAGCTTTTTCCTCGGGGCTGAAGCTTTCTTT	CASSFFLGAEAFF
TRBV7-7	TRBJ2-2	TRBD1	-	TGTGCTAGCAGCCCGGACAGGGGAAATACCGGGGAGCTGTTTTTT	CASSPDRGNTGELFF
TRBV6-6	TRBJ2-7	-	-	TGTGCCAGCAGTTACTCAGCTAGGGAGCAGTACTTC	CASSYSAREQYF
TRBV13	TRBJ1-2	-	few	TGTGCCAGCAGCGCCCCCGGCGGAAATGGCTACACCTTC	CASSAPGGNGYTF
TRBV25-1	TRBJ1-2	TRBD1	-	TGTGCCAGCAGTCCCCCGACAGGGGGATATGGCTACACCTTC	CASSPPTGGYGYTF
TRBV25-1	TRBJ1-1	-	-	TGTGCCAGCAGTGAGCATGGCACCGTGGGGGCAGCTTTCTTT	CASSEHGTVGAAFF
TRBV7-2	TRBJ1-1	-	few	TGTGCCAGCAGCTTACGACTTGCGGGGCTGAACACTGAAGCTTTCTTT	CASSLRLAGLNTEAFF
TRBV30	TRBJ2-7	TRBD1	few	TGTGCCTGGGGGACAGGCTACTACGAGCAGTACTTC	CAWGTGYYEQYF
TRBV2	TRBJ2-2	TRBD1	-	TGTGCCAGCACCAGGGACAGACGAAACACCGGGGAGCTGTTTTTT	CASTRDRRNTGELFF
TRBV6-5	TRBJ2-7	TRBD1	few	TGTGCCAGCAGTCAATCCGGGACAGGGGTTCGCGAGCAGTACTTC	CASSQSGTGVREQYF
TRBV4-1	TRBJ2-4	TRBD2	-	TGCGCCAGCAGCCGCGTGGGAGGGGACGCCAAAAACATTCAGTACTTC	CASSRVGGDAKNIQYF
TRBV19	TRBJ2-3	TRBD2	few	TGTGCCAGTAGGCCCGGACTAGCGGGAGGGCCGCCAGATACGCAGTATTTT	CASRPGLAGGPPDTQYF
TRBV5-8	TRBJ1-6	-	-	TGTGCCAGCAGCTTGCAGGGACACCATAATTCACCCCTCCACTTT	CASSLQGHHNSPLHF
TRBV5-1	TRBJ2-6	TRBD2	-	TGCGCCAGCAGCTTGGATGCTAGCGGGAGGGGTACTGGGGCCAACGTCCTGACTTTC	CASSLDASGRGTGANVLTF
TRBV29-1	TRBJ1-3	-	few	TGCAGCGTTGTGGCACCCTCTGGAAACACCATATATTTT	CSVVAPSGNTIYF
TRBV9	TRBJ2-7	TRBD1	-	TGTGCCAGCAGCGTAGAAGGGGGCAGATCCTACGAGCAGTACTTC	CASSVEGGRSYEQYF
TRBV7-8	TRBJ1-2	-	-	TGTGCCAGCAGCTTAGCGGGGGCAGGGGAGAACTATGGCTACACCTTC	CASSLAGAGENYGYTF
TRBV2	TRBJ1-5	-	few	TGTGCCAGCAGACCGGAGCTTAGCAATCAGCCCCAGCATTTT	CASRPELSNQPQHF
TRBV6-6	TRBJ1-1	-	-	TGTGCCAGCGTCAGCCTCGGACAGAACATGAACACTGAAGCTTTCTTT	CASVSLGQNMNTEAFF
TRBV5-1	TRBJ1-1	-	few	TGCGCCAGCAGCTTGGTGCAGGGGAACACTGAAGCTTTCTTT	CASSLVQGNTEAFF
TRBV9	TRBJ2-5	TRBD2	few	TGTGCCAGCAGCAGATTTAGCGGGAGGGTCCAAGAGACCCAGTACTTC	CASSRFSGRVQETQYF
TRBV10-3	TRBJ2-3	TRBD2	-	TGTGCCATCAGTGACGGGGGGAATCCAGATACGCAGTATTTT	CAISDGGNPDTQYF
TRBV4-1	TRBJ1-1	-	few	TGCGCCAGCAGCCAAGTCCCACGAGGAACTGAAGCTTTCTTT	CASSQVPRGTEAFF
TRBV29-1	TRBJ2-1	-	few	TGCAGCGTTGTTCCGTCGAGCTCCTACAATGAGCAGTTCTTC	CSVVPSSSYNEQFF
TRBV18	TRBJ2-7	TRBD1	few	TGTGCCAGCTCGAGGACAGGGAGCTCCTACGAGCAGTACTTC	CASSRTGSSYEQYF
TRBV10-3	TRBJ2-7	TRBD1	few	TGTGCCATCAGTGACAGGGGGTACTACGAGCAGTACTTC	CAISDRGYYEQYF
TRBV6-6	TRBJ1-1	TRBD1	-	TGTGCCAGCAAGAACGACAGGGGGAAAGACACTGAAGCTTTCTTT	CASKNDRGKDTEAFF
TRBV6-5	TRBJ1-1	TRBD1	few	TGTGCCAGCAGTTACTCGACGGGACAGGGGAGTAGGGAAGCTTTCTTT	CASSYSTGQGSREAFF
TRBV5-4	TRBJ1-2	-	-	TGTGCCAGCAGCCCCGGACAGACTAACTATGGCTACACCTTC	CASSPGQTNYGYTF